What follows are 30 T cell receptor beta chains derived from one specimen sequenced in a study of cytomegalovirus exposure and HLA in healthy donors (dated by TCRdb to about 2017). Receptor libraries were prepared by the immunoSEQ multiplex PCR assay. A mixture of 60 forward primers for TCR Vbeta segments and 13 reverse primers for TCR Jbeta segments was used in the multiplex PCR. The table comes from immuneACCESS by way of TCRdb, which keeps in-frame sequences with V and J called. Part of the clones is missing from these tables; in studies checked, under half for an unresolved V gene and the rest for unknown reasons. Within this sample are fewer than 140,000 clones, with about four fifths of them counted one time only. Roughly 6% of the sample is taken by the ten largest. What was sequenced was PBMCs. The receptors shown here come from a woman between 45 and 65 years old in good health and CMV-seropositive.

This clone has a single count. One junction end does not reproduce the germline sequence, and a read error may be involved. The J gene is TRBJ2-7, the V gene TRBV7-9; D may be TRBD2 (5 bases). This CDR3 spans 12 amino acids. From germline, CDR1 is SEHNR and CDR2 FQNEAQ (reference sequence). The CDR3 protein is CSSSFDAGKQYF. The CDR3 region has the DNA TGTTCCAGCAGTTTCGACGCGGGCAAGCAGTACTTC. The full variable domain, its missing parts supplied by reference TRBV7-9 and TRBJ2-7, is DTGVSQNPRHKITKRGQNVTFRCDPISEHNRLYWYRQTLGQGPEFLTYFQNEAQLEKSRLLSDRFSAERPKGSFSTLEIQRTEQGDSAMYLCSSSFDAGKQYFGPGTRLTVT.

This clone was counted once. V is TRBV19 and J is TRBJ1-1, with D perhaps matching TRBD1 (6 bases). V was pared by 4 bases and J by 0 bases, with 21 bases between. CDR1 and CDR2 (germline): LNHDA, SQIVND (reference sequence). The length of the CDR3 is 18 residues. The CDR3 DNA is TGTGCCAGTAGTACCGCTCGAGGGGGAGTTAAGATGAACACTGAAGCTTTCTTT. Its translation: CASSTARGGVKMNTEAFF.

The chain links TRBV5-5 to TRBJ2-7; 8 bases map to TRBD1. CDR1 is SGHKS, CDR2 YYEKEE, per germline (reference sequence). The CDR3 is 16 amino acids. The V gene end was trimmed by 4 bases and the J gene end by 2 bases; junction bases not matched to a gene: 11. In DNA form, the CDR3 reads TGTGCCAGCAGCACTGCGACAGGGGCCATAACCTACGAGCAGTACTTC. Translation: CASSTATGAITYEQYF.

The chain combines TRBV11-3 with TRBJ2-2; 7 nucleotides agree with TRBD1. The germline V gene has CDR1 SGHNT and CDR2 YENEEA. This CDR3 is built from 15 residues. V lost 4 bases, J lost 5 bases, and 7 bases stayed unmatched. CDR3 sequence: CASSSGTASTGELFF. For the CDR3, the DNA is TGTGCCAGCAGCTCAGGGACAGCATCAACCGGGGAGCTGTTTTTT.

The table lists this clone with a count of one. This sequence joins TRBV6-6 and TRBJ2-5; 10 bases line up with TRBD1. The CDR3 loop spans 16 amino acids. The J segment lost 1 base and the V segment lost 4 bases, leaving 6 bases of the junction unmatched. CDR1 is MNHNY, CDR2 SVGAGI, per germline (reference sequence). The CDR3 here is CASSSSWDRGQETQYF. In nucleotides, the CDR3 is TGTGCCAGCAGTTCCTCCTGGGACAGGGGCCAAGAGACCCAGTACTTC.

The chain has TRBV5-1 and TRBJ2-2; perhaps TRBD1 as D (5 bases). V dropped 8 bases and J dropped 0 bases, with 14 bases sitting between them. CDR1 and CDR2 (germline): SGHRS, YFSETQ. The CDR3 consists of 15 residues. In DNA form, the CDR3 reads TGCGCCAGTTACCCCAGGGTCCCGAACACCGGGGAGCTGTTTTTT. It codes for CASYPRVPNTGELFF.

The CDR3 spells CSVSWRDGASGNTIYF. CDR3 nucleotide sequence: TGCAGCGTTTCCTGGAGAGACGGAGCCTCTGGAAACACCATATATTTT. The genes are TRBV29-1 and TRBJ1-3, with D uncertain. Germline V lookup: CDR1 SQVTM, CDR2 ANQGSEA. The CDR3 consists of 16 residues. The ends were cut back, 5 bases at V and 0 bases at J, with 17 bases in the middle.

This clone was seen a single time. The chain has TRBV30 and TRBJ2-3, with TRBD1 identical over 7 bases. This CDR3 spans 15 amino acids. The ends lost 3 bases at V and 1 base at J; junction bases unmatched: 7. The germline V gene encodes CDR1 GTSNPN and CDR2 SVGIG (reference sequence). CDR3 bases: TGTGCCTGGAGCGTAGGGCAGGGGGGCACAGATACGCAGTATTTT. Encoded protein: CAWSVGQGGTDTQYF.

Regarding this clone: The junction does not match germline at one end; this may be a read error. The V and J genes are TRBV9 and TRBJ2-2; a possible D gene is TRBD2 (5 bases). The CDR3 spans 15 residues. CDR1 and CDR2 (germline): SGDLS, YYNGEE. Written as DNA, the CDR3 is TGTGCCAGCAGCGTAGCTGCCTTGACTGCCGGGGAGCTGCTTTTT. This translates into CASSVAALTAGELLF. Together with reference TRBV9 and TRBJ2-2, the CDR3 gives the full variable domain: DSGVTQTPKHLITATGQRVTLRCSPRSGDLSVYWYQQSLDQGLQFLIQYYNGEERAKGNILERFSAQQFPDLHSELNLSSLELGDSALYFCASSVAALTAGELLFGEGSRLTVL.

The chain links TRBV5-4 to TRBJ2-1, with 15 nucleotides matching TRBD2. There are 18 residues in the CDR3. V lost 0 bases to trimming and J lost 3 bases; unmatched junction nucleotides: 4. CDR1 is SGHNT, CDR2 YYREEE, per germline (reference sequence). This CDR3 reads CASSLGTSGGGRYNEQFF. The CDR3 DNA reads as TGTGCCAGCAGCTTGGGGACTAGCGGGGGGGGACGCTACAATGAGCAGTTCTTC.

The chain is built from TRBV6-1 and TRBJ1-2; 8 bases align to TRBD1. Germline assignment: CDR1 MNHNS and CDR2 SASEGT. V was pared by 5 bases and J by 5 bases, with 7 bases of the junction left unmatched. The CDR3 runs 14 residues. CDR3: CASSWAGGLYGYTF. In nucleotides, the CDR3 is TGTGCCAGCAGTTGGGCAGGGGGCCTGTATGGCTACACCTTC.

For this clone: The sample has other DNA sequences that encode this CDR3 too. The genes are TRBV2 and TRBJ2-7, with TRBD1 matching 9 bases. With 7 bases clipped from V and 2 bases from J, the junction kept 3 bases outside the gene matches. There are 13 residues in the CDR3. Germline V gene lookup returns CDR1 SNHLY and CDR2 FYNNEI. CDR3 sequence reads: CASTRDRAYEQYF. The CDR3 DNA is TGTGCCAGCACCCGGGACAGGGCCTACGAGCAGTACTTC. Full variable domain (rest looked up from reference TRBV2 and TRBJ2-7): EPEVTQTPSHQVTQMGQEVILRCVPISNHLYFYWYRQILGQKVEFLVSFYNNEISEKSEIFDDQFSVERPDGSNFTLKIRSTKLEDSAMYFCASTRDRAYEQYFGPGTRLTVT.

A remark on this clone: Other DNA sequences from this sample encode an identical CDR3 as well. This chain links TRBV7-3 with TRBJ2-3, with a possible D match to TRBD2 (6 bases). The germline CDR1 and CDR2 sequences are SGHTA and FQGTGA. V lost 0 bases, J lost 4 bases, and 11 bases lay in between. This CDR3 region has 15 residues. The CDR3 coding sequence is TGTGCCAGCAGCTTAACGGGAGGCCCAGCAGATACGCAGTATTTT. Its protein product is CASSLTGGPADTQYF.

A single count supports this clone. V gene TRBV5-6 combines with J gene TRBJ2-1, with 13 bases lining up with TRBD2. Germline CDR1 is SGHDT and CDR2 is YYEEEE. The CDR3 length is 18 residues. With V trimmed by 4 bases and J by 4 bases, 11 bases remained unmatched. CDR3: CASSPGLAGAGAYNEQFF. DNA for the CDR3: TGTGCCAGCAGCCCCGGACTAGCGGGGGCGGGGGCTTACAATGAGCAGTTCTTC.

V and J are TRBV6-5 and TRBJ1-4; 8 nucleotides match TRBD1. This CDR3 has 15 amino acids. Trimming cost V 6 bases and J 5 bases; bases outside gene matches: 8. CDR1 MNHEY and CDR2 SVGAGI come from the germline V gene. The DNA for the CDR3 is TGTGCCAGCAGAAAACAGGGGGGAAGGAATGAAAAACTGTTTTTT. Translating it yields CASRKQGGRNEKLFF.

The chain joins TRBV25-1 to TRBJ2-4, with 10 nucleotides matching TRBD2. Losses at the gene ends were 4 bases for V and 1 base for J; bases not matched to a gene: 10. The CDR3 is 18 amino acids. The germline gives CDR1 MGHDK, CDR2 SYGVNS. The CDR3 loop is CASSGDGAGGPAKNIQYF. CDR3 DNA: TGTGCCAGCAGTGGGGATGGAGCGGGGGGGCCGGCCAAAAACATTCAGTACTTC.

The rearrangement joins TRBV9 to TRBJ1-6, with unresolved D. V lost 4 bases and J 10 bases, leaving 18 bases between the germline ends. The CDR3 has 15 amino acids. Germline assignment: CDR1 SGDLS and CDR2 YYNGEE. CDR3 sequence reads: CASSSAEGVNSPLHF. CDR3 DNA: TGTGCCAGCAGCTCCGCGGAGGGAGTTAACTCACCCCTCCACTTT.

V usage is TRBV9 and J usage is TRBJ1-3; 7 bases are a match to TRBD1. Germline CDR1 reads SGDLS; CDR2 reads YYNGEE. The CDR3 is made up of 16 amino acids. With V trimmed by 2 bases and J by 2 bases, 7 bases remained unmatched. The CDR3 sequence is CASSVRSGTAGNTIYF. The DNA for the CDR3 is TGTGCCAGCAGCGTGAGATCCGGGACAGCTGGAAACACCATATATTTT.

The chain combines TRBV18 with TRBJ2-1; tentative D call: TRBD2 (6 bases). From germline, CDR1 is KGHSH and CDR2 LQKENI. Trimming shortened V by 3 bases and J by 7 bases, and 16 bases separated the two germline ends. The CDR3 contains 15 residues. The CDR3 DNA follows: TGTGCCAGCTCACCTTTTCGGGGGTCTAGAAATGAGCAGTTCTTC. Translation: CASSPFRGSRNEQFF.

In this sample, this clone turned up once. J is TRBJ2-7 and V is TRBV9; 7 nucleotides align to TRBD1. V gave up 0 bases and J gave up 5 bases; unmatched junction bases: 2. CDR3 size: 13 residues. CDR1 is SGDLS, CDR2 YYNGEE, per germline. The CDR3 region is CASSVGQGDEQYF. CDR3 sequence (DNA): TGTGCCAGCAGCGTAGGACAGGGCGACGAGCAGTACTTC.

Concerning this clone: At one end the junction does not follow the germline gene, possibly because of a read error. This same CDR3 is encoded by further DNA sequences in the sample. The V and J genes are TRBV5-1 and TRBJ2-2; 7 nucleotides align to TRBD2. Germline assignment: CDR1 SGHRS and CDR2 YFSETQ. The CDR3 has 15 amino acids. In nucleotides, the CDR3 is TGCGCCAGCACCCGAGGCGGGGGAAGGGGCGGGGAGCTATTTTTT. It yields the protein CASTRGGGRGGELFF.

As DNA, the CDR3 is TGTGCCAGCAGCCCTACCCTTAATCAGCCCCAGCATTTT. Translating gives CASSPTLNQPQHF. The rearrangement uses TRBV7-2 and TRBJ1-5; D gene unclear. This CDR3 is built from 13 residues. Germline lookup yields CDR1 SGHTA and CDR2 FQGNSA. Trimming left V 5 bases short and J 4 bases short, with 9 bases between.

The chain combines TRBV4-1 with TRBJ1-2; unclear D gene. CDR3 length equals 13 residues. V was shortened by 0 bases and J by 4 bases, with 6 bases between the two germline ends. CDR1 and CDR2 from the germline V gene are MGHRA and YSYEKL. The CDR3 coding sequence is TGCGCCAGCAGCCAAGATCAAGCCTATGGCTACACCTTC. Protein: CASSQDQAYGYTF.

This clone turned up a few times. The chain combines TRBV4-3 with TRBJ1-5; D is undetermined. This CDR3 contains 13 residues. Germline V gives CDR1 LGHNA, CDR2 YSLEER. The V gene lost 0 bases and the J gene lost 5 bases, with 5 bases spanning the gap. The CDR3 region has the DNA TGCGCCAGCAGCCAAGAGTATTATCAGCCCCAGCATTTT. It is translated as CASSQEYYQPQHF.

In this sample, this clone turned up a few times. The chain has TRBV5-1 and TRBJ1-2; perhaps TRBD1 as D (6 bases). Trimming shortened V by 5 bases and J by 4 bases, and 21 bases separated the two germline ends. From germline, CDR1 is SGHRS and CDR2 YFSETQ. The CDR3 is made up of 16 amino acids. The chain's CDR3 is CASRPTVQGPTYGYTF. CDR3 nucleotides: TGCGCCAGCAGACCTACAGTTCAGGGGCCCACCTATGGCTACACCTTC.

This clone was observed once. The chain couples TRBV19 to TRBJ2-3; a possible D gene is TRBD2 (7 bases). V was pared by 7 bases and J by 4 bases, with 15 bases between. The length of the CDR3 is 14 residues. CDR1 LNHDA and CDR2 SQIVND come from the germline V gene (reference sequence). CDR3 DNA sequence: TGTGCCAGTAACGGGGGGCGCCAGTCAGATACGCAGTATTTT. Protein sequence: CASNGGRQSDTQYF. The whole variable domain, remainder taken from reference TRBV19 and TRBJ2-3, is DGGITQSPKYLFRKEGQNVTLSCEQNLNHDAMYWYRQDPGQGLRLIYYSQIVNDFQKGDIAEGYSVSREKKESFPLTVTSAQKNPTAFYLCASNGGRQSDTQYFGPGTRLTVL.

This chain joins TRBV5-8 and TRBJ2-7; TRBD2 is a possible D gene (6 bases). Trimming took 0 bases from V and 10 from J, leaving 14 bases between them. The CDR3 is 13 amino acids. CDR1 and CDR2 from the germline V gene are SGHTS and YDEGEE. CDR3 sequence reads: CASSLGASVSQYF. The CDR3 DNA is TGTGCCAGCAGCTTGGGGGCTAGCGTTTCTCAGTACTTC. The full variable domain, rest sourced from reference TRBV5-8 and TRBJ2-7, is EAGVTQSPTHLIKTRGQQATLRCSPISGHTSVYWYQQALGLGLQFLLWYDEGEERNRGNFPPRFSGRQFPNYSSELNVNALELEDSALYLCASSLGASVSQYFGPGTRLTVT.

The chain has TRBV28 and TRBJ1-2; D is uncertain. V was clipped by 3 bases and J by 8 bases, with 10 bases between them. CDR3 length: 12 amino acids. From germline, CDR1 is MDHEN and CDR2 SYDVKM. CDR3 loop: CASSFTGWGYTF. CDR3 nucleotide sequence: TGTGCCAGCAGTTTTACGGGATGGGGCTACACCTTC.

The chain employs TRBV18 and TRBJ1-5; 7 bases align to TRBD1. The CDR3 covers 17 residues. Germline CDR1 and CDR2: KGHSH and LQKENI. With 3 bases clipped from V and 0 bases from J, the junction kept 8 bases outside the gene matches. The CDR3 DNA sequence: TGTGCCAGCTCACCCCTCGACAGGGAATATAGCAATCAGCCCCAGCATTTT. Translating it yields CASSPLDREYSNQPQHF.

The rearrangement joins TRBV7-8 to TRBJ2-7; TRBD2 aligns across 7 bases. Germline assignment: CDR1 SGHVS and CDR2 FQNEAQ. The J segment lost 6 bases and the V segment lost 0 bases, leaving 11 bases of the junction unmatched. The CDR3 has 16 residues. The CDR3 DNA sequence: TGTGCCAGCAGCTTAGCGCAGGGCGGGGGAGTCCTCGAGCAGTACTTC. Residues: CASSLAQGGGVLEQYF.